These T cell receptor beta chains were read from a single sample in a study of T-cell reconstitution after alpha-beta-depleted transplantation in children. TCRdb reprocessed the PCR reads with MiXCR, giving one entry per CDR3 protein. Counted here are some 840,000 distinct CDR3 sequences, roughly 16% occurring once; the ten biggest clones make up about 5%. The source was PBMCs, mostly from graft donor cells, collected 360 days after TCRalphabeta/CD19-depleted stem cell transplant. The receptors were sampled from a male patient aged 10-17 years who had a stem cell transplant for acute lymphoblastic leukemia, so the T cells may come from the graft donor. CDR3s include the opening cysteine and the closing phenylalanine or tryptophan. Each record gives: CDR3 protein, CDR3 DNA, J gene, V gene, D gene, clone size. A D gene is named only where the DNA matches it firmly. Size is omitted from some rows. Given values are once, few, many or a class for expanded clones.

CASLGGQGNTEAFF TGTGCCAGCCTGGGGGGACAGGGGAACACTGAAGCTTTCTTT TRBJ1-1 TRBV7-3 TRBD1 .
CASSGGTSGRVQFF TGCGCCAGCAGCGGGGGGACTAGCGGGAGAGTGCAGTTCTTC TRBJ2-1 TRBV5-1 TRBD2 many
CAAGGLTGPNEKLFF TGTGCCGCCGGCGGACTTACAGGGCCAAATGAAAAACTGTTTTTT TRBJ1-4 TRBV30 . .
CASSLRAGSGNTIYF TGTGCCAGCAGCTTGAGGGCGGGCTCTGGAAACACCATATATTTT TRBJ1-3 TRBV7-3 . .
CASSWDLPPQQYF TGTGCCAGCAGCTGGGACCTTCCCCCGCAGCAGTACTTC TRBJ2-7 TRBV2 . .
CASSHRRLAGGTDTQYF TGTGCCAGCAGCCACCGCCGACTAGCGGGGGGCACAGATACGCAGTATTTT TRBJ2-3 TRBV14 TRBD2 few
CASSHLRRESGNEQFF TGCGCCAGCAGCCATCTAAGGCGGGAGTCCGGGAATGAGCAGTTCTTC TRBJ2-1 TRBV4-1 TRBD2 .
CASSSRGGPLEQYF TGCGCCAGCAGCTCGCGGGGGGGGCCTCTCGAGCAGTACTTC TRBJ2-7 TRBV5-1 TRBD2 .
CASSLRDLSETQYF TGTGCCAGCAGCTTACGGGACTTATCAGAGACCCAGTACTTC TRBJ2-5 TRBV7-7 . .
CASTHPGGGVSSTDTQYF TGTGCCAGCACTCACCCCGGGGGGGGAGTTTCTAGCACAGATACGCAGTATTTT TRBJ2-3 TRBV28 TRBD2 many
CASSPSGVGYTF TGTGCCAGCAGTCCGTCGGGTGTTGGCTACACCTTC TRBJ1-2 TRBV12-3/TRBV12-4 . few
CASSSGRWWETQYF TGTGCCAGCAGCAGCGGGAGGTGGTGGGAGACCCAGTACTTC TRBJ2-5 TRBV14 TRBD2 once
CASSLAGEGNTIYF TGCGCCAGCAGCTTGGCGGGAGAAGGGAACACCATATATTTT TRBJ1-3 TRBV5-1 . few
CASSYSGPTPYNEQFF TGTGCCAGCAGTTACTCCGGCCCCACCCCCTACAATGAGCAGTTCTTC TRBJ2-1 TRBV6-2/TRBV6-3 . .
CAWDDGVSPGELFF TGTGCCTGGGACGACGGAGTGTCTCCGGGGGAGCTGTTTTTT TRBJ2-2 TRBV30 . .
CASSESASGSYEQYF TGCGCCAGCAGTGAGTCTGCTAGCGGCTCCTACGAGCAGTACTTC TRBJ2-7 TRBV10-1 TRBD2 .
CASSQEDYNEQFF TGTGCCAGCAGCCAAGAGGATTACAATGAGCAGTTCTTC TRBJ2-1 TRBV3-1 . many
CATSRVISSVEAFF TGTGCCACCAGCAGAGTTATTTCCTCGGTTGAAGCTTTCTTT TRBJ1-1 TRBV15 . .
CASSGSGPNTGELFF TGCGCCAGCAGCGGTAGCGGGCCTAACACCGGGGAGCTGTTTTTT TRBJ2-2 TRBV5-1 TRBD2 .
CSARDGRANTEAFF TGCAGTGCTAGAGATGGACGGGCGAACACTGAAGCTTTCTTT TRBJ1-1 TRBV20-1 . many
CATSDWRRGPDGYTF TGTGCCACCAGTGATTGGCGAAGGGGGCCAGATGGCTACACCTTC TRBJ1-2 TRBV24-1 TRBD1 once
CASSYVASGMGNEQFF TGTGCCAGCAGTTACGTGGCTAGCGGGATGGGCAATGAGCAGTTCTTC TRBJ2-1 TRBV6-5 TRBD2 .
CASSLIGNTGELFF TGTGCCAGCAGCTTGATAGGGAACACCGGGGAGCTGTTTTTT TRBJ2-2 TRBV5-5 . many
CSARTGQGDTEAFF TGCAGTGCTAGAACGGGACAGGGGGACACTGAAGCTTTCTTT TRBJ1-1 TRBV20-1 TRBD1 few
CASSLVSGAPYEQYF TGTGCCAGCAGCTTAGTTTCGGGAGCTCCTTACGAGCAGTACTTC TRBJ2-7 TRBV7-2 . .
CSACPDRNNEQFF TGCAGTGCCTGCCCGGACAGAAACAATGAGCAGTTCTTC TRBJ2-1 TRBV20-1 . .
CASSPLLGKQFF TGTGCCAGCAGCCCGCTACTAGGGAAGCAGTTCTTC TRBJ2-1 TRBV9 . few
CAISSAGLAGAEQYF TGTGCCATCAGTTCAGCGGGACTAGCGGGAGCCGAGCAGTACTTC TRBJ2-7 TRBV10-3 TRBD2 .
CSARSQGLRNTEAFF TGCAGTGCTAGATCCCAGGGGCTCCGGAACACTGAAGCTTTCTTT TRBJ1-1 TRBV20-1 . .
CASSFGTPAYEQYF TGCGCCAGCAGCTTCGGGACGCCGGCCTACGAGCAGTACTTC TRBJ2-7 TRBV5-1 . few
CASRNRMQGANEKLFF TGTGCCAGCAGGAACCGGATGCAGGGTGCTAATGAAAAACTGTTTTTT TRBJ1-4 TRBV6-1 . .
CASRNRVAKDTQYF TGTGCCAGCCGGAACAGGGTTGCAAAGGATACGCAGTATTTT TRBJ2-3 TRBV18 . .
CASGFSGSGNTIYF TGTGCTAGTGGTTTTTCAGGGTCTGGAAACACCATATATTTT TRBJ1-3 TRBV12-5 . .
CASSAVRDEQYF TGTGCCAGCAGTGCCGTCCGGGACGAGCAGTACTTC TRBJ2-7 TRBV27 . many
CASSPGSQPQHF TGTGCCAGCTCACCAGGGAGCCAGCCCCAGCATTTT TRBJ1-5 TRBV18 . few
CASSLLPSSIAETQYF TGTGCCAGCAGTTTACTTCCCTCCTCTATCGCGGAGACCCAGTACTTC TRBJ2-5 TRBV6-5 . .
CASSSEGTVTDTQYF TGTGCCAGCAGCTCGGAAGGGACTGTCACAGATACGCAGTATTTT TRBJ2-3 TRBV11-2 . few
CSVGQGAGQPQHF TGCAGCGTAGGACAGGGGGCAGGCCAGCCCCAGCATTTT TRBJ1-5 TRBV29-1 TRBD1 .
CATSDPGRADTQYF TGTGCCACCAGTGACCCCGGACGTGCAGATACGCAGTATTTT TRBJ2-3 TRBV24-1 . many
CATAVPDIYEQYF TGTGCCACCGCGGTCCCGGATATATACGAGCAGTACTTC TRBJ2-7 TRBV6-1 . few
CASSPLPGAYNSPLHF TGTGCCAGCAGCCCCCTCCCGGGCGCCTATAATTCACCCCTCCACTTT TRBJ1-6 TRBV13 . .
CASSLLLAGGDNEQFF TGTGCCAGCAGCCTCCTACTAGCGGGAGGAGACAATGAGCAGTTCTTC TRBJ2-1 TRBV3-1 TRBD2 many
CASSSPPYGDTGELFF TGTGCCAGCAGCTCTCCCCCCTATGGGGACACCGGGGAGCTGTTTTTT TRBJ2-2 TRBV7-9 . many
CASTIGGIQYF TGTGCCAGCACGATCGGCGGCATTCAGTACTTC TRBJ2-4 TRBV25-1 . .
CATSRRAGIKYNEQFF TGTGCCACCAGCAGAAGAGCGGGAATCAAATACAATGAGCAGTTCTTC TRBJ2-1 TRBV15 TRBD2 many